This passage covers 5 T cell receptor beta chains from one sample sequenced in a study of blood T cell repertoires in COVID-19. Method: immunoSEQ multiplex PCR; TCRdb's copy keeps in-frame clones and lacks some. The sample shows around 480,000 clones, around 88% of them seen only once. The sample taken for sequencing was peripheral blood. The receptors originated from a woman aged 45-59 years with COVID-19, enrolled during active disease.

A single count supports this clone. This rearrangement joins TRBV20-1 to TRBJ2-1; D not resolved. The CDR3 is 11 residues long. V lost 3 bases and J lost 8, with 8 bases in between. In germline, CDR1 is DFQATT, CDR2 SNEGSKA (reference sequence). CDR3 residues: CSASAADEQFF. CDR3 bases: TGCAGTGCTAGCGCCGCGGATGAGCAGTTCTTC.

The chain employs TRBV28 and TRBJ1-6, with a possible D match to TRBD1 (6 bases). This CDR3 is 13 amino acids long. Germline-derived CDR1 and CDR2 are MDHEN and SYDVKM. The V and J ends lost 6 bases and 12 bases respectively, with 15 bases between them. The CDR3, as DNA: TGTGCCAGCAGGTGGACAGCCGGAGAACCCCTCCACTTT. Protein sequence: CASRWTAGEPLHF.

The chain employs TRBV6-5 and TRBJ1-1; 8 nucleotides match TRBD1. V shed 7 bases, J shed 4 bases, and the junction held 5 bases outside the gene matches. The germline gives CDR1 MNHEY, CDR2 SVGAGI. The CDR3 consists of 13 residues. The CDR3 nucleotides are TGTGCCAGCATTTTACAGGGGGGCACTGAAGCTTTCTTT. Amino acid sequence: CASILQGGTEAFF.

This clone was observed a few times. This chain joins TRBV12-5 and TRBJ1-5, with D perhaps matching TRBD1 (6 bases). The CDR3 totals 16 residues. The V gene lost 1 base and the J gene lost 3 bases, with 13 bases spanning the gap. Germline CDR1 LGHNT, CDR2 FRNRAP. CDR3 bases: TGTGCTAGTGGTTTGGCAACAGGGTCCGCCAATCAGCCCCAGCATTTT. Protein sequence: CASGLATGSANQPQHF.

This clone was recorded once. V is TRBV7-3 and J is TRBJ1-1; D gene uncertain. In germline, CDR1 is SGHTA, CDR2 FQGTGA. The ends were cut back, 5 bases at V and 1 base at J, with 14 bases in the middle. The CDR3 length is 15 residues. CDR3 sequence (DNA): TGTGCCAGCAGCCCTGGGCCGACCCCGAACACTGAAGCTTTCTTT. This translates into CASSPGPTPNTEAFF.